Listed below are T cell receptor beta chains from one sample, sequenced in a study of T cell responses to AZD1222 COVID-19 vaccine. The data were produced by immunoSEQ multiplex PCR, yet TCRdb's version contains in-frame clones alone and is incomplete. The table has around 130,000 clones, 94% seen once. Sequencing used peripheral blood, obtained on day 0 of AZD1222 vaccination. The receptors here all came from an adult in good health. Each CDR3 is given without its conserved first and last residue. The order of the fields is J gene, V gene, CDR3 protein.

J gene: TRBJ2-7; V gene: TRBV7-9; CDR3 protein: ASSLVVSGTHEQY
J gene: TRBJ2-1; V gene: TRBV30; CDR3 protein: AWDLGSYNEQF
J gene: TRBJ2-3; V gene: TRBV6-2/TRBV6-3; CDR3 protein: ASSYPKSFGADTQY
J gene: TRBJ2-5; V gene: TRBV5-1; CDR3 protein: ASSLRDRGQSRETQY
J gene: TRBJ1-6; V gene: TRBV6-5; CDR3 protein: ASANFSPLH
J gene: TRBJ1-6; V gene: TRBV19; CDR3 protein: ASCTGGAYNSPLH
J gene: TRBJ1-1; V gene: TRBV11-2; CDR3 protein: ASSSAGKNTEAF
J gene: TRBJ2-4; V gene: TRBV7-2; CDR3 protein: ASSSRVTSSKNIQY
J gene: TRBJ2-5; V gene: TRBV18; CDR3 protein: ASSRGDAETQY
J gene: TRBJ1-1; V gene: TRBV7-8; CDR3 protein: ASSLVLGRRGEAF
J gene: TRBJ1-5; V gene: TRBV19; CDR3 protein: ASSWTGDSNQPQH
J gene: TRBJ2-3; V gene: TRBV19; CDR3 protein: ASSMAETQDTQY
J gene: TRBJ2-3; V gene: TRBV28; CDR3 protein: ASSLRPISTDTQY
J gene: TRBJ2-2; V gene: TRBV6-5; CDR3 protein: ASILNRGTGELF
J gene: TRBJ1-2; V gene: TRBV15; CDR3 protein: ATSKKRKGGQFYGYT
J gene: TRBJ1-1; V gene: TRBV18; CDR3 protein: ASSPDAGGGLNTEAF
J gene: TRBJ1-6; V gene: TRBV19; CDR3 protein: ASSIVALRGNSPLH
J gene: TRBJ1-2; V gene: TRBV5-1; CDR3 protein: ASRMENYGYT
J gene: TRBJ2-4; V gene: TRBV28; CDR3 protein: ASSLSHLGTSTDIQY
J gene: TRBJ1-1; V gene: TRBV25-1; CDR3 protein: ASSDIIEEAF
J gene: TRBJ1-5; V gene: TRBV19; CDR3 protein: ASSVHVVEPQH
J gene: TRBJ1-3; V gene: TRBV6-6; CDR3 protein: ASSGGSGNTIY
J gene: TRBJ1-1; V gene: TRBV18; CDR3 protein: ASSPDRTNTEAF
J gene: TRBJ2-3; V gene: TRBV10-1; CDR3 protein: ASSNRIPTDTQY
J gene: TRBJ2-1; V gene: TRBV6-5; CDR3 protein: ASRDLHPYNEQF
J gene: TRBJ1-1; V gene: TRBV28; CDR3 protein: ASSPPDNLNTEAF
J gene: TRBJ1-1; V gene: TRBV7-2; CDR3 protein: ASSPEGAAEAF
J gene: TRBJ2-7; V gene: TRBV28; CDR3 protein: ASRGAAFSYEQY
J gene: TRBJ1-5; V gene: TRBV5-8; CDR3 protein: ASSLGLSNQPQH
J gene: TRBJ2-1; V gene: TRBV28; CDR3 protein: ASSLDGQGDEQF
J gene: TRBJ1-2; V gene: TRBV6-5; CDR3 protein: ASSYSGTVYGYT
J gene: TRBJ2-7; V gene: TRBV11-2; CDR3 protein: ASSQGTSGPPYEQY
J gene: TRBJ2-3; V gene: TRBV5-6; CDR3 protein: ASSSESRSGTDTQY
J gene: TRBJ2-1; V gene: TRBV7-9; CDR3 protein: ASSPPGNEQF
J gene: TRBJ2-7; V gene: TRBV28; CDR3 protein: ASSLRTSGYEQY
J gene: TRBJ1-2; V gene: TRBV27; CDR3 protein: ASSLSQTYGYT
J gene: TRBJ1-2; V gene: TRBV2; CDR3 protein: ASSELDRSSLT
J gene: TRBJ1-1; V gene: TRBV6-5; CDR3 protein: AIQGETEAF
J gene: TRBJ2-7; V gene: TRBV27; CDR3 protein: ASSFGTGISYEQY
J gene: TRBJ1-2; V gene: TRBV6-5; CDR3 protein: ASSYQDSGEGYT
J gene: TRBJ2-1; V gene: TRBV19; CDR3 protein: ASSISGSYNEQF
J gene: TRBJ1-1; V gene: TRBV19; CDR3 protein: ASSYSVAANTEAF
J gene: TRBJ2-5; V gene: TRBV28; CDR3 protein: ASSLETGARETQY
J gene: TRBJ2-1; V gene: TRBV9; CDR3 protein: ASSVGLAGDNEQF
J gene: TRBJ1-4; V gene: TRBV19; CDR3 protein: ASRSDRGSEKLF
J gene: TRBJ2-4; V gene: TRBV21-1; CDR3 protein: ASSSRTSGRSKNIQY
J gene: TRBJ2-1; V gene: TRBV24-1; CDR3 protein: ATSVGTSGSYYNEQF
J gene: TRBJ1-2; V gene: TRBV6-5; CDR3 protein: ASRSRGLAGYT
J gene: TRBJ2-5; V gene: TRBV12-3/TRBV12-4; CDR3 protein: ASMRGPGETQY